This TCR beta chain was captured in a study of blood T cell repertoires in COVID-19. Study-level background: The origin of the acute and convalescent COVID-19 samples was the United States, Italy and Spain.

Some clones are missing from TCRdb's copy, which holds only in-frame ones; the method was immunoSEQ multiplex PCR. This table has approximately 450,000 clones, roughly 90% appearing once. Sequencing was done on a sample of peripheral blood. This receptor was obtained from a woman aged 25 to 45 with acute or convalescent COVID-19.

The DNA of the CDR3 is TGTGCCAGCAATGGAGGGGCCGTTGGAAATTCACCCCTCCACTTT. The encoded protein is CASNGGAVGNSPLHF. The rearrangement uses TRBV28 and TRBJ1-6; perhaps TRBD1 as D (5 bases). Trimming pared 7 bases from V and 7 bases from J, leaving 17 bases between. CDR3 length equals 15 residues. Per germline, CDR1 MDHEN and CDR2 SYDVKM.